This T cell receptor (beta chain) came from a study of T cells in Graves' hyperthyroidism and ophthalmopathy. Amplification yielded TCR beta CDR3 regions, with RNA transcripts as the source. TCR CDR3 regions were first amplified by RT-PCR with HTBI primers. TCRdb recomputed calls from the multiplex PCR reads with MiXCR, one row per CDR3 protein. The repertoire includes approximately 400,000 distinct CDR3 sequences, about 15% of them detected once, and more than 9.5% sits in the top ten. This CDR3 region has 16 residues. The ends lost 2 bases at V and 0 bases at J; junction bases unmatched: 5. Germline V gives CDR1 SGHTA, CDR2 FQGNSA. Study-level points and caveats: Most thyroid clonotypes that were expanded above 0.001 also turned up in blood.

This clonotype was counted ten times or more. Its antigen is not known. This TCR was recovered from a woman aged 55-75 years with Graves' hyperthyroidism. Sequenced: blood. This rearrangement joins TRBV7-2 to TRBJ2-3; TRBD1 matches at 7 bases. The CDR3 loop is CASSLMGQTSTDTQYF. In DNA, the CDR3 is TGTGCCAGCAGCTTAATGGGACAGACGAGCACAGATACGCAGTATTTT.